This T cell receptor beta chain came from a study of neurological immune-mediated disorders. This clonotype has at least ten counts. The germline gives CDR1 SGHRS, CDR2 YFSETQ. The CDR3 loop spans 16 amino acids. Trimming took 4 bases from V and 8 from J, leaving 24 bases between them. The sample's time point: longitudinal time-point 2. Unsorted libraries came from 2 million PBMCs stored at -80 °C. The team produced cDNA through 5'RACE using 10-nucleotide random UMIs. Every sequencing run gave over 160 million TCR-beta sequences, taken from 15-18 subjects. MiXCR was run by TCRdb on the 5' RACE reads, yielding one entry per CDR3 protein. The profile shows about 90,000 distinct CDR3 sequences, about 12% of them singletons.

The chain recombines TRBV5-1 with TRBJ1-2, with TRBD1 as a possible D gene (5 bases). Sequenced material: PBMCs. This sequence originates from a female donor with HTLV-1-associated myelopathy (HAM/TSP). The CDR3 DNA follows: TGCGCCAGCAGCAGAGTGGCCGGAAGGCAGGGTGACGGCTACACCTTC. Amino acid sequence: CASSRVAGRQGDGYTF.